Listed here are 30 T cell receptor beta chains from one sample, sequenced in a study of blood T cells in healthy people across ages. A second 7 to 11 cycle PCR used barcoded and J-beta primers. In TCRdb, the 5' RACE reads were re-called with MiXCR into one record per CDR3 protein. The data show about 1,500,000 distinct CDR3 sequences, with roughly 30% seen just once and less than 9.5% held by the top ten. What was sequenced was blood. The origin of the receptors is a woman aged 25 to 39 in good health.

This clonotype was counted only a few times. The chain uses TRBV18 and TRBJ2-1; 7 bases are shared with TRBD2. This CDR3 region has 15 residues. V dropped 3 bases and J dropped 8; count of bases not matched to a gene: 10. The germline V gene encodes CDR1 KGHSH and CDR2 LQKENI. CDR3 DNA: TGTGCCAGCTCACCTAGCGGACTAGGGGTCGATGAGCAGTTCTTC. It encodes CASSPSGLGVDEQFF.

This clonotype was recorded only once. V gene TRBV29-1 combines with J gene TRBJ2-3; the match to TRBD2 covers 11 bases. The CDR3 totals 17 residues. Looked up from germline, CDR1 is SQVTM and CDR2 is ANQGSEA. After removal of 7 bases from V and 2 bases from J, the junction contained 14 bases not matched to a gene. CDR3 nucleotide sequence: TGCAGCGCCCAAGGCGGGGTAGCGGGGGGGTCCACAGATACGCAGTATTTT. This translates into CSAQGGVAGGSTDTQYF.

This clonotype turned up a few times. This sequence joins TRBV7-2 and TRBJ1-5, with D possibly being TRBD1 (5 bases). There are 16 residues in the CDR3. V lost 3 bases to trimming and J lost 6 bases, with 18 bases between them. Germline-derived CDR1 and CDR2 are SGHTA and FQGNSA. CDR3 residues: CASSLGGLFPSQPQHF. The CDR3 bases are TGTGCCAGCAGCTTGGGGGGACTGTTTCCGTCTCAGCCCCAGCATTTT.

A word on this clonotype: Likely a read error: the CDR3 ends without its conserved phenylalanine or tryptophan. This chain uses TRBV20-1 with TRBJ1-5; D is uncertain. V lost 0 bases to trimming and J lost 0 bases, with 12 bases between them. The CDR3 sequence is 16 residues long. CDR1 is DFQATT and CDR2 is SNEGSKA in the germline V gene (reference sequence). DNA for the CDR3: TGCAGTGCTAGAGATCCAACAGAATATAGCAATCAGCCCCAGCATTGT. It translates to CSARDPTEYSNQPQHC.

Details on this clonotype: The CDR3 does not close with the conserved phenylalanine or tryptophan, likely indicating a read error. CDR3 bases: TGTGCCAGCAGAGATAGCGGGATGAACACAGTTACGCAGTATTTG. Protein sequence: CASRDSGMNTVTQYL. J is TRBJ2-3 and V is TRBV2, with 8 bases matching TRBD2. Per germline, CDR1 SNHLY and CDR2 FYNNEI. This CDR3 has 15 amino acids.

The genes are TRBV4-3 and TRBJ2-3, with a tentative D call TRBD2 (6 bases). CDR3 length equals 15 residues. Germline values: CDR1 LGHNA, CDR2 YSLEER. Trimming took off 1 base at V and 6 bases at J, with 14 bases between the two ends. The DNA of the CDR3 is TGCGCCAGCAGCCAAGGCTACAGCCGGGGGGATACGCAGTATTTT. Protein: CASSQGYSRGDTQYF.

This clonotype was seen only a few times. The chain employs TRBV20-1 and TRBJ2-3, with 10 bases that match TRBD2. V was clipped by 1 base and J by 6 bases; unmatched bases: 10. CDR1 and CDR2 from the germline V gene are DFQATT and SNEGSKA (reference sequence). The CDR3 covers 16 residues. CDR3 nucleotide sequence: TGCAGTGCTAGAGCGATGGAGACTAGCGGGTCTGATACGCAGTATTTT. Its translation: CSARAMETSGSDTQYF.

This clonotype showed up many times. This CDR3 reads CASSIDGNYGYTF. Here the CDR3 DNA reads TGTGCCAGCAGCATAGACGGTAACTATGGCTACACCTTC. The V call is TRBV13, the J call TRBJ1-2; D ambiguous. V was pared by 5 bases and J by 1 base, with 8 bases between. The CDR3 spans 13 residues. The germline gives CDR1 PRHDT, CDR2 FYEKMQ (reference sequence).

This clonotype was detected only a few times. J is TRBJ1-5 and V is TRBV20-1; D is perhaps TRBD1 (5 bases). CDR1 is DFQATT and CDR2 is SNEGSKA in the germline V gene (reference sequence). The V end lost 5 bases, the J end lost 6 bases, and 17 bases lay between the germline ends. This CDR3 has 14 amino acids. The CDR3 region is CSASPGRVSQPQHF. The CDR3 nucleotides are TGCAGTGCTTCCCCCGGCAGGGTCAGTCAGCCCCAGCATTTT.

The sample holds a few counts of this clonotype. The chain links TRBV7-2 to TRBJ2-7, with D perhaps TRBD1 (6 bases). Trimming removed 7 bases from V and 3 bases from J, with 16 bases in between. This CDR3 contains 14 residues. Germline V gene lookup returns CDR1 SGHTA and CDR2 FQGNSA. The CDR3 spells CASIKPGTNYEQYF. The CDR3 DNA sequence: TGTGCCAGCATCAAACCCGGGACAAACTACGAGCAGTACTTC.

The rearrangement joins TRBV29-1 to TRBJ2-1; tentative D call: TRBD1 (6 bases). With 6 bases removed from V and 0 bases from J, the gap between germline ends came to 21 bases. This CDR3 has 17 residues. Looked up from germline, CDR1 is SQVTM and CDR2 is ANQGSEA. Here the CDR3 DNA reads TGCAGCGTGGCCTTCCGACGACAGGTCAGCTCCTACAATGAGCAGTTCTTC. As protein: CSVAFRRQVSSYNEQFF.

On this clonotype: Being one base from a much bigger clone, this may be a read error. The J gene is TRBJ2-7, the V gene TRBV6-5; D possibly corresponds to TRBD1 (6 bases). Germline-derived CDR1 and CDR2 are MNHEY and SVGAGI. This CDR3 region has 14 residues. CDR3: CASSYGQGLYERYF. CDR3 nucleotides: TGTGCCAGCAGTTACGGCCAGGGGCTCTACGAGCGGTACTTC.

Only a few counts were recorded for this clonotype. The chain employs TRBV3-1 and TRBJ2-1; 9 bases map to TRBD1. The germline V gene encodes CDR1 LGHDT and CDR2 YNNKEL (reference sequence). The CDR3 contains 13 residues. V shed 3 bases, J shed 9 bases, and the junction held 3 bases outside the gene matches. The CDR3 sequence is CASSQTDRGEQFF. The DNA for the CDR3 is TGTGCCAGCAGCCAGACGGACAGGGGTGAGCAGTTCTTC.

The chain links TRBV25-1 to TRBJ2-7, with D possibly called TRBD1 or TRBD2 (5 bases each). CDR3 size: 13 residues. V was pared by 5 bases and J by 5 bases, with 13 bases between. Germline V gives CDR1 MGHDK, CDR2 SYGVNS. CDR3 sequence reads: CASSRAGSHEQYF. Written as DNA, the CDR3 is TGTGCCAGCAGTAGGGCAGGGAGCCACGAGCAGTACTTC.

The V gene is TRBV6-6, the J gene TRBJ2-1, with D possibly matching TRBD1 (5 bases). The germline CDR1 and CDR2 sequences are MNHNY and SVGAGI (reference sequence). Trimming took off 7 bases at V and 9 bases at J, with 16 bases between the two ends. This CDR3 has 13 residues. CDR3 coding DNA: TGTGCCAGCACTTTGGGGCTAGGTGGTGAGCAGTTCTTC. This encodes CASTLGLGGEQFF.

The chain couples TRBV20-1 to TRBJ2-5; D remains ambiguous. Trimming removed 4 bases at V and 4 bases at J, with 13 bases between. This CDR3 spans 13 amino acids. Germline V gene sequence: CDR1 DFQATT, CDR2 SNEGSKA (reference sequence). In DNA form, the CDR3 reads TGCAGTGCTATACACCCCCCTGGAGAGACCCAGTACTTC. Translation gives CSAIHPPGETQYF.

V usage is TRBV6-6 and J usage is TRBJ2-7, with D unclear. The CDR3 contains 13 residues. Germline V gives CDR1 MNHNY, CDR2 SVGAGI (reference sequence). V shed 5 bases and J shed 7 bases, with 15 bases lying between them. The CDR3 coding sequence is TGTGCCAGCAGTCGACCCGACCTGGGAGAGCAGTACTTC. Encoded protein: CASSRPDLGEQYF.

The table lists this clonotype with a few counts. This chain links TRBV7-9 with TRBJ2-1; D unclear. V lost 1 base to trimming and J lost 11 bases, with 9 bases between them. There are 12 residues in the CDR3. Per germline, CDR1 SEHNR and CDR2 FQNEAQ (reference sequence). The CDR3 DNA reads TGTGCCAGCAGCTTAGATCGTGCTCAGCAGTTCTTC. Residues: CASSLDRAQQFF.

This clonotype was counted only a few times. Germline is not matched at one junction end, which may reflect a read error. V and J are TRBV12-3 or TRBV12-4 and TRBJ2-5; TRBD2 might be the D (7 bases). This CDR3 comprises 15 residues. CDR3: CAISMGRGALRREFF. As DNA, the CDR3 is TGTGCCATCAGTATGGGGAGGGGGGCTCTGCGACGGGAGTTCTTC.

This clonotype was found many times. The gene calls are TRBV14 and TRBJ2-7; 8 bases fit TRBD1. This CDR3 has 15 residues. Germline-derived CDR1 and CDR2 are SGHDN and FVKESK. Trimming at V came to 1 base and at J to 9 bases, leaving 11 bases not matched to a gene. As DNA, the CDR3 is TGTGCCAGCAGCCAAGTGGGACAGGCGGGTAGGATGCAGTACTTC. Encoded protein: CASSQVGQAGRMQYF.

This chain joins TRBV30 and TRBJ1-1; TRBD1 might be the D (6 bases). V dropped 5 bases and J dropped 10 bases, with 17 bases sitting between them. CDR1 and CDR2 (germline): GTSNPN, SVGIG (reference sequence). This CDR3 has 12 amino acids. The CDR3, as DNA: TGTGCCTGGGTACAGGGTAGGTTGCCAGCTTTCTTT. The encoded protein is CAWVQGRLPAFF.

This chain joins TRBV20-1 and TRBJ2-5, with D possibly TRBD2 on 6 matching bases. Trimming took off 6 bases at V and 3 bases at J, with 20 bases between the two ends. CDR1 is DFQATT and CDR2 is SNEGSKA in the germline V gene (reference sequence). The CDR3 spans 15 residues. CDR3 sequence reads: CSAAPAAPGEETQYF. The CDR3 DNA follows: TGCAGTGCAGCCCCCGCGGCCCCGGGGGAAGAGACCCAGTACTTC.

There are many counts of this clonotype. The chain carries TRBV29-1 and TRBJ2-7; 12 nucleotides line up with TRBD1. V trimming: 7 bases; J trimming: 7 bases; junction bases outside the gene matches: 5. This CDR3 spans 12 amino acids. CDR1 and CDR2 from the germline V gene are SQVTM and ANQGSEA. CDR3 sequence reads: CSAGQGALEQYF. CDR3 DNA: TGCAGCGCGGGACAGGGGGCTTTAGAGCAGTACTTC.

This clonotype was picked up a small number of times. The V gene is TRBV7-9, the J gene TRBJ2-4, with 7 bases fitting TRBD1. The closer fit of TRBJ2-7 to the DNA end suggests the J call may be wrong. Germline CDR1 SEHNR, CDR2 FQNEAQ (reference sequence). The CDR3 spans 14 residues. CDR3 protein: CASSWTDRISEQYF. The DNA for the CDR3 is TGTGCCAGCAGCTGGACGGACAGGATTTCCGAGCAGTACTTC.

The chain joins TRBV20-1 to TRBJ1-2; D is uncertain. Germline assignment: CDR1 DFQATT and CDR2 SNEGSKA (reference sequence). CDR3 length equals 13 residues. V dropped 6 bases and J dropped 8 bases, with 19 bases sitting between them. DNA for the CDR3: TGCAGTGCCGCTGTAGACCAGGTCGAGGGCTACACCTTC. The encoded protein is CSAAVDQVEGYTF.

The sample holds a few counts of this clonotype. The chain has TRBV11-2 and TRBJ2-6; 7 bases are shared with TRBD1. V dropped 0 bases and J dropped 0; count of bases not matched to a gene: 5. The CDR3 runs 18 residues. CDR1 SGHAT and CDR2 FQNNGV come from the germline V gene. CDR3 nucleotide sequence: TGTGCCAGCAGCTTAGATCGACAGGGTTTCTCTGGGGCCAACGTCCTGACTTTC. As protein: CASSLDRQGFSGANVLTF.

The V and J genes are TRBV7-2 and TRBJ2-1; 7 bases match TRBD2. The junction had 11 bases not matched to a gene; V was cut back by 1 base and J by 5 bases. Germline V gene sequence: CDR1 SGHTA, CDR2 FQGNSA. The CDR3 contains 17 residues. This CDR3 reads CASSLGFSGRSNNEQFF. For the CDR3, the DNA is TGTGCCAGCAGCTTAGGATTTAGCGGGCGGAGCAACAATGAGCAGTTCTTC.

This clonotype was observed a few times. The V and J genes are TRBV18 and TRBJ2-3; D call uncertain. Trimming took off 6 bases at V and 2 bases at J, with 15 bases between the two ends. Germline values: CDR1 KGHSH, CDR2 LQKENI. This CDR3 comprises 15 residues. Here the CDR3 DNA reads TGTGCCAGCTCTGCAGGCCAGGATCACACAGATACGCAGTATTTT. Translating it yields CASSAGQDHTDTQYF.

The sample holds many counts of this clonotype. The chain uses TRBV28 and TRBJ2-1, with 12 positions matching TRBD2. Germline V gene lookup returns CDR1 MDHEN and CDR2 SYDVKM. This CDR3 contains 15 residues. Losses at the gene ends were 6 bases for V and 6 bases for J; bases not matched to a gene: 6. In DNA form, the CDR3 reads TGTGCCAGCAGCCCTACTAGCGGGGGGACCAATGAGCAGTTCTTC. Translated, it gives CASSPTSGGTNEQFF.

The genes are TRBV28 and TRBJ1-2, with 7 bases aligning to TRBD1. Germline CDR1 is MDHEN and CDR2 is SYDVKM. V lost 2 bases, J lost 0 bases, and 3 bases stayed unmatched. The length of the CDR3 is 15 residues. The CDR3 spells CASSLLGQTNYGYTF. In nucleotides, the CDR3 is TGTGCCAGCAGTTTACTGGGACAGACTAACTATGGCTACACCTTC.